This TCR beta chain was obtained from a study of identical twins. The V segment lost 6 bases and the J segment 4 bases; nucleotides outside the gene matches: 4. CDR3 length: 14 residues. Germline V gene sequence: CDR1 DFQATT, CDR2 SNEGSKA (reference sequence). Study observations and caveats: Less excess twin sharing appeared in beta out-of-frame sequences.

TCRdb re-analysed the 5' RACE reads in MiXCR, keeping a single row per CDR3 protein. The data contain 400,000 to 550,000 distinct CDR3 sequences, roughly 26% of them singletons. This clonotype was detected a few times. The antigen remains unidentified. These data were also filed under a second study, of T cells expressing NK-cell markers. That paper states: Six of the donors carried dominant NKG2C+ clonotypes that took up roughly 1.0-7.5% of their CD8+ T cells.

This TCR was sampled from a woman aged 18-30 years in good health. The chain carries TRBV20-1 and TRBJ2-5; 14 positions agree with TRBD2. The material sequenced was CD4+ T cells sorted from blood. The CDR3 loop is CSALTSGGGETQYF. CDR3 in DNA: TGCAGTGCCTTGACTAGCGGGGGGGGAGAGACCCAGTACTTC.